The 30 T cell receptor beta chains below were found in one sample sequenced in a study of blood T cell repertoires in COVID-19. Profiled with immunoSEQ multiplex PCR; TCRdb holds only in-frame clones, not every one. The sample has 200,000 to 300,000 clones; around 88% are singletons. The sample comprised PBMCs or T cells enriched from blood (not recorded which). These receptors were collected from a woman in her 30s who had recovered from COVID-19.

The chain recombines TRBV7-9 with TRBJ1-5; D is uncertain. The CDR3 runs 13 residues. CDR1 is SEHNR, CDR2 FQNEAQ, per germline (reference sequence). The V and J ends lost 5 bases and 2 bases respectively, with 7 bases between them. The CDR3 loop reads CASSPSGNQPQHF. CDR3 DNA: TGTGCCAGCAGCCCCTCAGGCAATCAGCCCCAGCATTTT. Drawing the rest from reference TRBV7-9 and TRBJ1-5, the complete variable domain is DTGVSQNPRHKITKRGQNVTFRCDPISEHNRLYWYRQTLGQGPEFLTYFQNEAQLEKSRLLSDRFSAERPKGSFSTLEIQRTEQGDSAMYLCASSPSGNQPQHFGDGTRLSIL.

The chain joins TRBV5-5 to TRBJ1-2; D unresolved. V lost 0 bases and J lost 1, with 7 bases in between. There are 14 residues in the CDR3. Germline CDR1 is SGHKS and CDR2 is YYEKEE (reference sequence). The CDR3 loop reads CASSLVLRNYGYTF. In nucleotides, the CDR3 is TGTGCCAGCAGCTTGGTCCTTCGTAACTATGGCTACACCTTC. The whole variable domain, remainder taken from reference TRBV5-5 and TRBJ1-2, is DAGVTQSPTHLIKTRGQQVTLRCSPISGHKSVSWYQQVLGQGPQFIFQYYEKEERGRGNFPDRFSARQFPNYSSELNVNALLLGDSALYLCASSLVLRNYGYTFGSGTRLTVV.

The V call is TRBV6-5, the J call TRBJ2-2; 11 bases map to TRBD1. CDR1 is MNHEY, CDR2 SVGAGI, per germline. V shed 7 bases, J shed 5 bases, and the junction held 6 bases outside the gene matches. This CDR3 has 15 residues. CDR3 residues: CASMDRGRGTGELFF. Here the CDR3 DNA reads TGTGCCAGCATGGACAGGGGGCGAGGAACCGGGGAGCTGTTTTTT.

CDR3: CASSLDPDRPPQHF. CDR3 DNA: TGTGCCAGCAGCTTAGACCCCGACAGGCCGCCCCAGCATTTT. This sequence joins TRBV11-2 and TRBJ1-5; a weak D match, TRBD1 (6 bases). The CDR3 runs to 14 residues. Trimming removed 0 bases at V and 9 bases at J, with 12 bases between. Germline V gene data show CDR1 as SGHAT and CDR2 as FQNNGV.

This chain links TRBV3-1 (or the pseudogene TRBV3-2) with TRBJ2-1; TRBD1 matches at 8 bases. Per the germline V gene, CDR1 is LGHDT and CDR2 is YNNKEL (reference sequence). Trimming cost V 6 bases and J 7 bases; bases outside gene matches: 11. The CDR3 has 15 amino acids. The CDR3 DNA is TGTGCCAGCAGTCTATGGGGACAGGTGGGAAATGAGCAGTTCTTC. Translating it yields CASSLWGQVGNEQFF.

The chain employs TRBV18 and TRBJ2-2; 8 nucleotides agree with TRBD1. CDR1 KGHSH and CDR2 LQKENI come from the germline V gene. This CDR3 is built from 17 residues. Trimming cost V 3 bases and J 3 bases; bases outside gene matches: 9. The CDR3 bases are TGTGCCAGCTCACCTATAGGACAGGGATTATACACCGGGGAGCTGTTTTTT. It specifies CASSPIGQGLYTGELFF.

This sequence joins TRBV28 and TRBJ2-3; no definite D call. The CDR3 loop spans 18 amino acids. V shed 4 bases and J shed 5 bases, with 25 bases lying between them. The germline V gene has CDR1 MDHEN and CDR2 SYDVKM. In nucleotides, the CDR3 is TGTGCCAGCAGTTCCCCCCGTGCGGCGAAAGCTTCGGGAGATACGCAGTATTTT. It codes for CASSSPRAAKASGDTQYF.

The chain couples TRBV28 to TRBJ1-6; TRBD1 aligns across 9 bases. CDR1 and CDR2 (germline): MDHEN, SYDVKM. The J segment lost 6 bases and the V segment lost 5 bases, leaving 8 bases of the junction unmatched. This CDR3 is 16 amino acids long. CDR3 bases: TGTGCCAGCAGTCCCCCGGGACAGGGTTCTAATTCACCCCTCCACTTT. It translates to CASSPPGQGSNSPLHF.

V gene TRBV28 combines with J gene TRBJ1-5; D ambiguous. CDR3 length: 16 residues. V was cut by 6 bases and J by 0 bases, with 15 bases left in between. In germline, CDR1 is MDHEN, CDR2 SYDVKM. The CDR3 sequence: CASRVNVAYSNQPQHF. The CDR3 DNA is TGTGCCAGCAGAGTCAATGTGGCTTATAGCAATCAGCCCCAGCATTTT.

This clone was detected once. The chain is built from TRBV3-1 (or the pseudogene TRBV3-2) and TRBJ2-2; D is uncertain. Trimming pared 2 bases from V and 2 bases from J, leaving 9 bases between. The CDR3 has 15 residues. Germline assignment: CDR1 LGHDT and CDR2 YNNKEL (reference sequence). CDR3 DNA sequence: TGTGCCAGCAGCCAAAGAACAGAAAACACCGGGGAGCTGTTTTTT. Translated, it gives CASSQRTENTGELFF.

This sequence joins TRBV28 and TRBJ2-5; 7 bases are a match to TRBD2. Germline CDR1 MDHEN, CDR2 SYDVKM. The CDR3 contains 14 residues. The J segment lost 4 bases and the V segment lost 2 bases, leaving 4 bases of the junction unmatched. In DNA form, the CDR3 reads TGTGCCAGCAGTTTAGCGGGAGTGAGAGAGACCCAGTACTTC. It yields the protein CASSLAGVRETQYF.

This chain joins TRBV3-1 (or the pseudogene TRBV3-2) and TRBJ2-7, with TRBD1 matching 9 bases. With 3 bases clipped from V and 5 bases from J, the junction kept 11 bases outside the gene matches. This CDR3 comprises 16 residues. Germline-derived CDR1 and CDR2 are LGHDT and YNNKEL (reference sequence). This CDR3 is CASSHFVGTGNDEQYF. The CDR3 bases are TGTGCCAGCAGCCACTTCGTGGGGACAGGGAACGACGAGCAGTACTTC.

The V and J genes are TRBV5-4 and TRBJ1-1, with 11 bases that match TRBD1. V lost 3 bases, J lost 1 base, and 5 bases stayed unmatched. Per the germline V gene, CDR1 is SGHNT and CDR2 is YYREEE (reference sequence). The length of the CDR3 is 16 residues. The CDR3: CASSSRDRGGNTEAFF. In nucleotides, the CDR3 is TGTGCCAGCAGCTCCCGGGACAGGGGGGGGAACACTGAAGCTTTCTTT.

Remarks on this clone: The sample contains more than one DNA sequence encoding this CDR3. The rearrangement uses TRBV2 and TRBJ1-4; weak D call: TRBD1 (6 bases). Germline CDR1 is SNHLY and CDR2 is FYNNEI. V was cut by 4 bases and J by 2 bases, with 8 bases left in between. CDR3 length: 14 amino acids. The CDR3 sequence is CASSVRGTNEKLFF. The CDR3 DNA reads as TGTGCCAGCAGTGTCAGGGGCACTAATGAAAAACTGTTTTTT.

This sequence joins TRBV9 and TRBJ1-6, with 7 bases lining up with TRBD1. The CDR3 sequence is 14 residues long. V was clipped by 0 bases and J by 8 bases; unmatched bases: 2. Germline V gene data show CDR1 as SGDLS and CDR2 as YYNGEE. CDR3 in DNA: TGTGCCAGCAGCGTAGCCAGGGGGGATTCACCCCTCCACTTT. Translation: CASSVARGDSPLHF.

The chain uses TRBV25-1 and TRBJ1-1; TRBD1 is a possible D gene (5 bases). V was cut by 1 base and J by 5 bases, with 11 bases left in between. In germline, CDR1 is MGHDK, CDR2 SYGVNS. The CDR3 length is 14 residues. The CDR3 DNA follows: TGTGCCAGCAGTGAATGGGTCGGGGGGACTGAAGCTTTCTTT. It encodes CASSEWVGGTEAFF.

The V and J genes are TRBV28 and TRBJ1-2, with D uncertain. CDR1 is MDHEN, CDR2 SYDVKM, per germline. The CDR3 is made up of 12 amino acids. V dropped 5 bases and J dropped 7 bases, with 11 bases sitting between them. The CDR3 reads CASSPGAAGYTF. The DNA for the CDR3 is TGTGCCAGCAGTCCCGGTGCCGCTGGCTACACCTTC.

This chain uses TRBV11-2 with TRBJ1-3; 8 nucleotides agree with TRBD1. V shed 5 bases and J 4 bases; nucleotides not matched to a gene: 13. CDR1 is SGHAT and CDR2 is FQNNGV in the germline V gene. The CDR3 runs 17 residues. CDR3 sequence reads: CASSGQGLSWEGNTIYF. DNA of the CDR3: TGTGCCAGCAGCGGACAGGGATTATCGTGGGAAGGAAACACCATATATTTT.

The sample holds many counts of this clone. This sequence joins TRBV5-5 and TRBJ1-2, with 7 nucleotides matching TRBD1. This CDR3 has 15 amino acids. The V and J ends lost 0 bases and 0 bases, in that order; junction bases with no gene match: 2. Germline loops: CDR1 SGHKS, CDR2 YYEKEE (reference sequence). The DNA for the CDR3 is TGTGCCAGCAGCTTGGTGACAGGGACTAACTATGGCTACACCTTC. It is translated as CASSLVTGTNYGYTF.

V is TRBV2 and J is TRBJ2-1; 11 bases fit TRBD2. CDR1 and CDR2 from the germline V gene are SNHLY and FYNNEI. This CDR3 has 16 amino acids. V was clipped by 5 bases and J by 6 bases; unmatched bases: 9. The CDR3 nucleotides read TGTGCCAGCAGTCTGGGACTAGCGGCCCCTGTCAATGAGCAGTTCTTC. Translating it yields CASSLGLAAPVNEQFF.

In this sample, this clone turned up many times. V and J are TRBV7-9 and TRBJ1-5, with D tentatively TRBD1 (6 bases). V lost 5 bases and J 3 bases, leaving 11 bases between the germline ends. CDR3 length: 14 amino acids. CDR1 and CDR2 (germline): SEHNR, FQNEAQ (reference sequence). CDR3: CASSRDIFNQPQHF. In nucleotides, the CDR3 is TGTGCCAGCAGCCGGGACATTTTCAATCAGCCCCAGCATTTT.

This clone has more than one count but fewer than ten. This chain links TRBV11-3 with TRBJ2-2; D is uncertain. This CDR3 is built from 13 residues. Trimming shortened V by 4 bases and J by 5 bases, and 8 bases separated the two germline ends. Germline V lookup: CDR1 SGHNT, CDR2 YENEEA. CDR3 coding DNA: TGTGCCAGCAGCTCCCCCCGGACCGGGGAGCTGTTTTTT. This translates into CASSSPRTGELFF.

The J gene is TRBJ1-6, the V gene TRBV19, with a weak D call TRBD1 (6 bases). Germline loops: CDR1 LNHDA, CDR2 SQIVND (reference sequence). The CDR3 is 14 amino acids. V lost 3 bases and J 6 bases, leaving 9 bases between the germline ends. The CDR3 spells CASSMTGANSPLHF. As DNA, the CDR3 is TGTGCCAGTAGTATGACAGGCGCTAATTCACCCCTCCACTTT.

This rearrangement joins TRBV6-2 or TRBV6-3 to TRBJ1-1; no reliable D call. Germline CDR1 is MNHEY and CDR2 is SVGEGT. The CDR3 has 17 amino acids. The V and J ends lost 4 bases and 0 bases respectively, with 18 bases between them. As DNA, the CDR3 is TGTGCCAGCAGTTTCTCCCTCTCCGAGGGAATGAACACTGAAGCTTTCTTT. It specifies CASSFSLSEGMNTEAFF.

The CDR3 DNA reads as TGTGCCAGTAGTATAAACAGGGCCTACAATGAGCAGTTCTTC. Translating gives CASSINRAYNEQFF. V and J are TRBV19 and TRBJ2-1, with D perhaps TRBD1 (6 bases). The CDR3 is 14 amino acids. V was pared by 2 bases and J by 2 bases, with 7 bases between. CDR1 and CDR2 from the germline V gene are LNHDA and SQIVND (reference sequence).

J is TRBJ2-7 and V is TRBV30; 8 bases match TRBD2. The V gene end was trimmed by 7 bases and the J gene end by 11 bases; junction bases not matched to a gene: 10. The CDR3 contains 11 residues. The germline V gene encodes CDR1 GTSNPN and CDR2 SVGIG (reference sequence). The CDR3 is CASLVGTREYF. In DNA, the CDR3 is TGTGCCTCCCTGGTGGGGACTAGGGAGTACTTC.

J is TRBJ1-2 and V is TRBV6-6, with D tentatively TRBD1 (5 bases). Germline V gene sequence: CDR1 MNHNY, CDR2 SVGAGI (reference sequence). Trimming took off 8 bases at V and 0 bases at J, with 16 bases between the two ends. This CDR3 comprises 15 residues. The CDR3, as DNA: TGTGCCAGCGGCAGTACAGGTCAAACTAACTATGGCTACACCTTC. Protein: CASGSTGQTNYGYTF.

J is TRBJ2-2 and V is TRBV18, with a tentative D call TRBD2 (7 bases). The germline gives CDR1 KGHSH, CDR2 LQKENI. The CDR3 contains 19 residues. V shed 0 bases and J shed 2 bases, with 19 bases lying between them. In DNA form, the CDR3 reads TGTGCCAGCTCACCACCTGTCGGGGGGCCACAAGAAAACACCGGGGAGCTGTTTTTT. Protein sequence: CASSPPVGGPQENTGELFF.

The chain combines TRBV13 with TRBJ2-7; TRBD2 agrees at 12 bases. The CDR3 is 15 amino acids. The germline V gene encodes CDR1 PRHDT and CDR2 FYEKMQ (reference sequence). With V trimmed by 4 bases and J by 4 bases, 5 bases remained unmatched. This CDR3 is CASSSGLAGTYEQYF. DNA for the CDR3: TGTGCCAGCAGCTCCGGACTAGCGGGAACTTACGAGCAGTACTTC.

The CDR3 loop reads CASSTGQGHNEQFF. DNA of the CDR3: TGTGCCAGTAGTACGGGACAGGGACACAATGAGCAGTTCTTC. V is TRBV19 and J is TRBJ2-1; 9 nucleotides align to TRBD1. The CDR3 covers 14 residues. With 4 bases clipped from V and 5 bases from J, the junction kept 3 bases outside the gene matches. Germline lookup yields CDR1 LNHDA and CDR2 SQIVND (reference sequence).